This TCR beta chain was identified during a study of PD-1 blockade in classical Hodgkin lymphoma. Assay used: immunoSEQ multiplex PCR; TCRdb lists only in-frame clones, some missing. The table records 25,000 to 35,000 clones, approximately 81% of them present only once. Sample time point: cycle 4 day 1 (C4D1), after less than 7 weeks of nivolumab. All patients experienced relapse after autologous stem cell transplantation, and brentuximab vedotin exposure was variable. CD4+ T cells were purified from thawed PBMCs by negative selection. Note on this clone: Other nucleotide sequences from this sample produce the same CDR3.

Trimming took 3 bases from V and 3 from J; bases not matched to a gene: 2. The CDR3 length is 13 residues. Germline V gene data show CDR1 as SGHRS and CDR2 as YFSETQ. The starting material was CD4+ T cells from blood, obtained before the fourth cycle of nivolumab. The chain links TRBV5-1 to TRBJ1-2; 7 bases fit TRBD1. This TCR was sampled from a human donor with classical Hodgkin lymphoma. The CDR3 here is CASSSTGDYGYTF. The CDR3 region has the DNA TGCGCCAGCAGCTCTACAGGGGACTATGGCTACACCTTC.